Listed here are 18 T cell receptor beta chains from one sample, sequenced in a study of blood T cell repertoires in COVID-19. The assay was immunoSEQ multiplex PCR, and TCRdb's table has in-frame clones only and misses some. The repertoire holds 350,000 or so clones, with 80% to 90% as singletons. The sequencing sample was made of peripheral blood. The origin of the receptors is a woman in her 30s with COVID-19, enrolled during active disease.

The chain uses TRBV5-1 and TRBJ2-7; 9 bases match TRBD2. Losses at the gene ends were 0 bases for V and 3 bases for J; bases not matched to a gene: 7. The germline gives CDR1 SGHRS, CDR2 YFSETQ. The CDR3 is 16 amino acids. The CDR3 sequence is CASSLGGGASVYEQYF. The CDR3 DNA sequence: TGCGCCAGCAGCTTGGGCGGGGGGGCCTCGGTCTACGAGCAGTACTTC.

V and J are TRBV11-3 and TRBJ2-1; D may be TRBD2 (6 bases). This CDR3 is 11 amino acids long. V lost 3 bases and J 10 bases, leaving 7 bases between the germline ends. Germline lookup yields CDR1 SGHNT and CDR2 YENEEA. CDR3 sequence reads: CASSFGGEQFF. CDR3 bases: TGTGCCAGCAGCTTTGGAGGGGAGCAGTTCTTC. The full variable domain, with the rest looked up from reference TRBV11-3 and TRBJ2-1, is EAGVVQSPRYKIIEKKQPVAFWCNPISGHNTLYWYLQNLGQGPELLIRYENEEAVDDSQLPKDRFSAERLKGVDSTLKIQPAELGDSAVYLCASSFGGEQFFGPGTRLTVL.

V and J are TRBV7-2 and TRBJ1-4; 10 nucleotides line up with TRBD1. The CDR3 length is 14 residues. Germline CDR1 and CDR2: SGHTA and FQGNSA. After removal of 4 bases from V and 6 bases from J, the junction contained 2 bases not matched to a gene. Here the CDR3 DNA reads TGTGCCAGCAGCTCCGGGACAGGGGATGAAAAACTGTTTTTT. Its protein product is CASSSGTGDEKLFF.

The sample holds a few counts of this clone. The chain is built from TRBV5-1 and TRBJ2-7; TRBD1 might be the D (6 bases). The germline V gene has CDR1 SGHRS and CDR2 YFSETQ. Trimming stripped 0 bases from V and 1 base from J, with 17 bases between. The CDR3 runs 17 residues. The CDR3 nucleotides are TGCGCCAGCAGCTTGGGTCGACTGCCAGGGGCTTCCTACGAGCAGTACTTC. Amino acid sequence: CASSLGRLPGASYEQYF.

The rearrangement uses TRBV5-6 and TRBJ2-2; 7 bases fit TRBD1. The junction had 15 bases not matched to a gene; V was cut back by 1 base and J by 3 bases. The germline V gene encodes CDR1 SGHDT and CDR2 YYEEEE. This CDR3 has 19 residues. The CDR3 reads CASSLRRYPTQGHTGELFF. DNA for the CDR3: TGTGCCAGCAGCTTGAGGAGGTACCCCACACAGGGGCACACCGGGGAGCTGTTTTTT.

V and J are TRBV28 and TRBJ2-1; 8 positions match TRBD1. Germline V CDR1 and CDR2: MDHEN, SYDVKM. With V trimmed by 5 bases and J by 5 bases, 8 bases remained unmatched. This CDR3 is 15 amino acids long. The CDR3 sequence: CASSETGVLNNEQFF. The CDR3 DNA is TGTGCCAGCAGTGAGACAGGGGTCCTTAACAATGAGCAGTTCTTC.

The chain recombines TRBV9 with TRBJ1-2, with D hard to call. Trimming removed 0 bases from V and 4 bases from J, with 10 bases in between. Germline lookup yields CDR1 SGDLS and CDR2 YYNGEE. The CDR3 runs 14 residues. Here the CDR3 DNA reads TGTGCCAGCAGCGTAGCTGAGGTCCCCTATGGCTACACCTTC. The encoded protein is CASSVAEVPYGYTF.

The rearrangement uses TRBV10-2 and TRBJ1-1, with D tentatively TRBD1 (5 bases). Germline CDR1 reads WSHSY; CDR2 reads SAAADI. Trimming removed 3 bases at V and 4 bases at J, with 15 bases between. The CDR3 is 15 amino acids. The CDR3 spells CASSERRGRGTEAFF. Here the CDR3 DNA reads TGCGCCAGCAGTGAAAGGCGGGGAAGGGGCACTGAAGCTTTCTTT.

This chain uses TRBV9 with TRBJ2-7, with 16 bases lining up with TRBD2. With 2 bases clipped from V and 4 bases from J, the junction kept 9 bases outside the gene matches. The CDR3 length is 18 residues. Germline V lookup: CDR1 SGDLS, CDR2 YYNGEE. Here the CDR3 reads CASSVQAGTSGRGYEQYF. The CDR3 bases are TGTGCCAGCAGCGTCCAAGCCGGGACTAGCGGGAGGGGGTACGAGCAGTACTTC.

CDR3 sequence reads: CASNEGEGTGNEKLFF. The DNA of the CDR3 is TGTGCCAGCAACGAGGGGGAGGGGACAGGTAATGAAAAACTGTTTTTT. The chain links TRBV21-1 to TRBJ1-4; the table's D call, TRBD1, has no DNA check behind it. TRBV21-1 is a pseudogene segment. The CDR3 length is 16 residues.

The V call is TRBV20-1, the J call TRBJ1-2, with D maybe TRBD1 (5 bases). Trimming cost V 3 bases and J 6 bases, with 8 bases left between them. Germline CDR1 DFQATT, CDR2 SNEGSKA (reference sequence). This CDR3 is built from 11 residues. The CDR3 coding sequence is TGCAGTGCTAGCAGGGATGATGGCTACACCTTC. Its translation: CSASRDDGYTF.

The chain has TRBV18 and TRBJ2-1; D possibly corresponds to TRBD2 (6 bases). Deletions cut 5 bases from V and 6 bases from J, with 8 bases between. The germline V gene has CDR1 KGHSH and CDR2 LQKENI. The length of the CDR3 is 12 residues. CDR3 sequence (DNA): TGTGCCAGCTCAGGGACTGGCAATGAGCAGTTCTTC. Encoded protein: CASSGTGNEQFF.

This clone was detected only once. The chain combines TRBV7-2 with TRBJ1-4; D call uncertain. Germline V gene data show CDR1 as SGHTA and CDR2 as FQGNSA. The CDR3 sequence is 14 residues long. V lost 5 bases, J lost 0 bases, and 7 bases lay in between. Written as DNA, the CDR3 is TGTGCCAGCAGCCTACCACCAACTAATGAAAAACTGTTTTTT. The encoded protein is CASSLPPTNEKLFF. Supplemented by reference TRBV7-2 and TRBJ1-4, the full variable domain reads GAGVSQSPSNKVTEKGKDVELRCDPISGHTALYWYRQSLGQGLEFLIYFQGNSAPDKSGLPSDRFSAERTGGSVSTLTIQRTQQEDSAVYLCASSLPPTNEKLFFGSGTQLSVL.

The gene calls are TRBV5-1 and TRBJ1-2, with D perhaps matching TRBD1 (5 bases). Looked up from germline, CDR1 is SGHRS and CDR2 is YFSETQ. This CDR3 has 13 amino acids. V lost 4 bases, J lost 4 bases, and 11 bases lay in between. CDR3 nucleotides: TGCGCCAGCAGCGGGGCTGTGGGCTATGGCTACACCTTC. Translation: CASSGAVGYGYTF.

This chain links TRBV6-6 with TRBJ2-5; unclear D gene. Per germline, CDR1 MNHNY and CDR2 SVGAGI (reference sequence). The CDR3 has 14 amino acids. V was trimmed by 1 base and J by 0 bases, leaving 6 bases between them. The CDR3 sequence is CASSYWQNQETQYF. CDR3 sequence (DNA): TGTGCCAGCAGTTACTGGCAGAACCAAGAGACCCAGTACTTC.

This chain links TRBV29-1 with TRBJ1-5, with D possibly being TRBD1 (6 bases). This CDR3 is 14 amino acids long. CDR1 and CDR2 from the germline V gene are SQVTM and ANQGSEA. V was clipped by 6 bases and J by 0 bases, with 12 bases between them. DNA of the CDR3: TGCAGCGTGGCCCGGGACAATAGCAATCAGCCCCAGCATTTT. It is translated as CSVARDNSNQPQHF.

This clone has just a few counts. The J gene is TRBJ1-3, the V gene TRBV11-2, with D possibly TRBD1 on 5 matching bases. The germline V and J ends were trimmed by 8 bases and 0 bases, with 14 bases remaining between them. Germline V gene lookup returns CDR1 SGHAT and CDR2 FQNNGV. The CDR3 runs 15 residues. The CDR3 bases are TGTGCCAGCCGATCTAGACAGAACTCTGGAAACACCATATATTTT. Translating it yields CASRSRQNSGNTIYF.

This chain joins TRBV2 and TRBJ2-4; tentatively, D is TRBD1 (5 bases). CDR3 size: 14 residues. Germline V CDR1 and CDR2: SNHLY, FYNNEI. V lost 2 bases to trimming and J lost 7 bases, with 12 bases between them. CDR3: CASSESRVANIQYF. CDR3 nucleotides: TGTGCCAGCAGTGAAAGCAGGGTGGCGAACATTCAGTACTTC.